Sequencing of this TCR beta chain was carried out in a study of T cells in Graves' hyperthyroidism and ophthalmopathy (dated by TCRdb to between 2018 and 2021). Some background on the complete study: Peripheral blood was collected at initial diagnosis, before any treatment. TCR V-J signatures able to tell the groups apart were searched for in a discovery cohort of 90 to 100 patients, of whom fewer than 45 had Graves' ophthalmopathy and more than 55 had stable Graves' hyperthyroidism. Whether ophthalmopathy could be predicted prospectively was tested in an independent validation cohort made up of under 20 hyperthyroidism patients plus 17 patients who later progressed to ophthalmopathy. The paper reports TCR Vbeta CDR3 sequencing of roughly 140 peripheral blood samples: 40 or so ophthalmopathy, under 80 hyperthyroidism and about 17 progressor patients. In several Graves' hyperthyroidism patients, the study also compared T-cell repertoires from thyroid tissue with T-cell repertoires from blood. After blood sampling, hyperthyroidism patients were treated with methimazole at a starting dose of 30 mg daily, and ophthalmopathy patients were treated with high-dose intravenous methylprednisolone. The 100 discovery patients were randomly split 7:3 into training and test sets.

This clonotype showed up many times. Its antigen specificity is not known. No qualities accompany the bases; no much larger clone lies one base away. The germline V gene encodes CDR1 SGHTA and CDR2 FQGTGA. Taken from cysteine to phenylalanine, the CDR3 has 13 residues. The CDR3 DNA has 39 bases and is translated from base 1. V sheds 2 bases and J sheds 5 bases, leaving 9 bases between their ends. Stable Graves' hyperthyroidism was defined as the absence of progression to ophthalmopathy over 18 months of follow-up. Hyperthyroidism patients were aged 18 to 65 years and newly diagnosed, with disease duration of less than 2 months. Patients with uncontrolled infections, other autoimmune diseases, pregnancy or lactation were excluded. Clinical symptoms, serum thyroxine and TRAb, thyroid ultrasound, and orbital computed tomography formed the basis for the diagnoses. Ficoll-Paque density gradient centrifugation was used to isolate PBMCs from 8.5 to 10 ml of fresh peripheral blood. Total RNA was extracted using Trizol reagent, and RNA quality was assessed on an Agilent 2100 Bioanalyzer.

Overall study results and their limits: Ophthalmopathy was separated from stable hyperthyroidism by a 13 V-J signature model, with just over 85% sensitivity and 81% to 82% specificity obtained in cross-validation and 80%/75% obtained in testing. Most expanded thyroid clonotypes (frequency above 0.001) were also detected in blood, suggesting blood repertoires may reflect thyroid immune responses. No statistical method was used to fix the sample size in advance, and group allocation was not hidden from the investigators. In validation, progression to ophthalmopathy was predicted by the model with roughly 69% sensitivity and under 85% specificity, a median of approximately 6.5 months before onset.

Amplification of TCR beta CDR3 regions was carried out from RNA transcripts. For the first round of RT-PCR on the TCR CDR3, the HTBI primer set was used together with the Qiagen OneStep RT-PCR kit. A second multiplex PCR round built the libraries, followed by size selection and purification. The libraries were sequenced on an Illumina HiSeq2000 using paired-end 100 bp reads. As for the authors' bioinformatics: SOAPnuke was used to process the raw data, throwing out any read that contained adapters or uncalled bases, had a mean Phred below 15, or lacked an exact constant-primer or identifier match. High-quality paired reads were merged with COPE v1.2.5, and unique nucleotide sequences were defined as clonotypes. MiTCR v1.1 was used to align the clonotypes against IMGT TRBV, TRBD and TRBJ reference segments. The analysis included only V-J combinations with a frequency above 0.0001, which together covered roughly 99% of the repertoires. The TCS score was defined as the ratio of F50 (clonal expansion) to E x V (chaos), calculated using BLOSUM62-based TCRdist between CDR3 peptides within each V-J. Welch's t-statistics and random forest reduced 500 to 650 V-J features to 10 to 15, which were used in a naive Bayes classifier (R e1071). The raw public data were reprocessed by TCRdb itself: fastp quality trimming at Q25, MiXCR clonotype calling, in-frame beta chains only. Every CDR3 protein is listed once, alongside the most common genes and DNA of its rows. The V and J calls follow TCRdb's processing rather than the paper's. The sample table shows about 210,000 distinct CDR3 sequences, and 17% are seen once. Clones ranked in the top ten supply under 65% of the sample.

The chain employs TRBV7-3 and TRBJ2-5, with no confident D gene call. The TCR originated in a man aged 50 to 60 with Graves' hyperthyroidism. The source material was blood. The base sequence is TGTGCCAGCAGCTTAGGTTTGCTGGAGACCCAGTACTTC. It specifies CASSLGLLETQYF.